These T cell receptor beta chains were read from a single sample in a study of cytomegalovirus exposure and HLA in healthy donors. TCRdb's copy holds only in-frame clones and misses some; the assay was immunoSEQ multiplex PCR. The sample yields 120,000 to 150,000 clones, around nine tenths seen once. Material: PBMCs. The source is a man between 18 and 29 years old in good health and CMV-seropositive. Each CDR3 is given with its conserved first and last residue. The D gene is left open where the match is weak. Only part of the rows carry a size: once, few, many, or a class if the clone is expanded.

d_call: .; v_call: TRBV5-1; j_call: TRBJ2-5; clone_size: .; cdr3_nt: TGCGCCAGCAGCTTTGGGCAGGGAGGGGGGCAAGAGACCCAGTACTTC; cdr3_aa: CASSFGQGGGQETQYF
d_call: TRBD2; v_call: TRBV5-6; j_call: TRBJ2-7; clone_size: many; cdr3_nt: TGTGCCAGCAGTTCGACTAGCGGCTACGAGCAGTACTTC; cdr3_aa: CASSSTSGYEQYF
d_call: .; v_call: TRBV19; j_call: TRBJ2-1; clone_size: .; cdr3_nt: TGTGCCAGTAGTGGGGACATGCCCCTCAGCTCCTACAATGAGCAGTTCTTC; cdr3_aa: CASSGDMPLSSYNEQFF
d_call: TRBD2; v_call: TRBV5-1; j_call: TRBJ2-1; clone_size: few; cdr3_nt: TGCGCCAGCAGCATACTAGCGGGAGGGCCCAATGAGCAGTTCTTC; cdr3_aa: CASSILAGGPNEQFF
d_call: TRBD1; v_call: TRBV19; j_call: TRBJ1-5; clone_size: once; cdr3_nt: TGTGCCAGTCAAGGACAGGGGGCGGACAATCAGCCCCAGCATTTT; cdr3_aa: CASQGQGADNQPQHF
d_call: TRBD2; v_call: TRBV4-2; j_call: TRBJ2-1; clone_size: few; cdr3_nt: TGTGCCAGCAGCCAAACGACTAGCAGCCGCGCCGATGAGCAGTTCTTC; cdr3_aa: CASSQTTSSRADEQFF
d_call: TRBD1; v_call: TRBV11-3; j_call: TRBJ1-1; clone_size: once; cdr3_nt: TGTGCCAGCAGCTTAACCAAATCGACAGGGTCTGAAGCTTTCTTT; cdr3_aa: CASSLTKSTGSEAFF
d_call: .; v_call: TRBV25-1; j_call: TRBJ2-2; clone_size: once; cdr3_nt: TGTGCCAGCAGTCCCAAGGAAGGTCCGAGGACCGGGGAGCTGTTTTTT; cdr3_aa: CASSPKEGPRTGELFF
d_call: TRBD2; v_call: TRBV7-8; j_call: TRBJ2-1; clone_size: .; cdr3_nt: TGTGCCAGCAGCTTACCTGGGGCTAGCGGGGTACAGGGTGAGCAGTTCTTC; cdr3_aa: CASSLPGASGVQGEQFF
d_call: .; v_call: TRBV5-1; j_call: TRBJ2-3; clone_size: .; cdr3_nt: TGCGCCAGCAGCTTGGGTAGAGAAGATACGCAGTATTTT; cdr3_aa: CASSLGREDTQYF
d_call: TRBD2; v_call: TRBV11-2; j_call: TRBJ2-1; clone_size: .; cdr3_nt: TGTGCCAGCAGCTTAAATACCGGGACTAGCGGGAGAGGTAACAATGAGCAGTTCTTC; cdr3_aa: CASSLNTGTSGRGNNEQFF
d_call: .; v_call: TRBV5-5; j_call: TRBJ2-7; clone_size: .; cdr3_nt: TGTGCCAGCAGCTTTATACAAGACTGGGCCTACGAGCAGTACTTC; cdr3_aa: CASSFIQDWAYEQYF
d_call: .; v_call: TRBV23-1; j_call: TRBJ2-2; clone_size: few; cdr3_nt: TGCGCCAGCAGTCGTCAGGGTGTGGCCGGGGAGCTGTTTTTT; cdr3_aa: CASSRQGVAGELFF
d_call: .; v_call: TRBV27; j_call: TRBJ1-1; clone_size: .; cdr3_nt: TGTGCCAGCAGTTCGGGTCTGAACACTGAAGCTTTCTTT; cdr3_aa: CASSSGLNTEAFF
d_call: .; v_call: TRBV5-1; j_call: TRBJ2-3; clone_size: .; cdr3_nt: TGCGCCAGCAGCTTGGAAGACAGTCCAGATACGCAGTATTTT; cdr3_aa: CASSLEDSPDTQYF
d_call: TRBD1; v_call: TRBV19; j_call: TRBJ1-1; clone_size: once; cdr3_nt: TGTGCCAGTCTCTCCATTAAACTAGGGGGCGGAAGGACTGAAGCTTTCTTT; cdr3_aa: CASLSIKLGGGRTEAFF
d_call: .; v_call: TRBV4-1; j_call: TRBJ1-1; clone_size: .; cdr3_nt: TGCGCCAGCAGCCAACGGGGGGGGTTGAACACTGAAGCTTTCTTT; cdr3_aa: CASSQRGGLNTEAFF
d_call: .; v_call: TRBV7-9; j_call: TRBJ2-3; clone_size: .; cdr3_nt: TGTGCCAGCAGCTTAAGGACAGTCACAGATACGCAGTATTTT; cdr3_aa: CASSLRTVTDTQYF
d_call: TRBD2; v_call: TRBV9; j_call: TRBJ2-1; clone_size: .; cdr3_nt: TGTGCCAGCAGCGTAGACCTCGGGAGCGGGAGGGCTTACAATGAGCAGTTCTTC; cdr3_aa: CASSVDLGSGRAYNEQFF
d_call: .; v_call: TRBV2; j_call: TRBJ2-2; clone_size: few; cdr3_nt: TGTGCCAGCAGTGTGAGGGCGGGGAGGGAGCTGTTTTTT; cdr3_aa: CASSVRAGRELFF
d_call: .; v_call: TRBV7-8; j_call: TRBJ2-1; clone_size: .; cdr3_nt: TGTGCCAGCAGTAACCGGGTAGTTGCCTACAATGAGCAGTTCTTC; cdr3_aa: CASSNRVVAYNEQFF
d_call: .; v_call: TRBV4-2; j_call: TRBJ2-1; clone_size: .; cdr3_nt: TGTGCCAGCAGCCAAGGGGCTAGCGTTGTCAATGAGCAGTTCTTC; cdr3_aa: CASSQGASVVNEQFF
d_call: TRBD1; v_call: TRBV27; j_call: TRBJ2-6; clone_size: .; cdr3_nt: TGTGCCAGCAGTTTGTATTCCGGGACAGGGCGAGCGGTAGTCTCTGGGGCCAACGTCCTGACTTTC; cdr3_aa: CASSLYSGTGRAVVSGANVLTF
d_call: .; v_call: TRBV7-9; j_call: TRBJ1-1; clone_size: .; cdr3_nt: TGTGCCAGCAGCTTAGGGTTCGGGGTTGAAGCTTTCTTT; cdr3_aa: CASSLGFGVEAFF
d_call: .; v_call: TRBV25-1; j_call: TRBJ1-3; clone_size: .; cdr3_nt: TGTGCCAGCAAGGACAGTCGCTCTGGAAACACCATATATTTT; cdr3_aa: CASKDSRSGNTIYF
d_call: TRBD1; v_call: TRBV5-1; j_call: TRBJ2-2; clone_size: .; cdr3_nt: TGCGCCAGCAGCTGGAACAGGGGTAAAAACACCGGGGAGCTGTTTTTT; cdr3_aa: CASSWNRGKNTGELFF
d_call: TRBD1; v_call: TRBV10-3; j_call: TRBJ1-2; clone_size: .; cdr3_nt: TGTGCCTCTACAGGGGGCTATGGCTACACCTTC; cdr3_aa: CASTGGYGYTF
d_call: .; v_call: TRBV6-1; j_call: TRBJ1-3; clone_size: .; cdr3_nt: TGTGCCAGCAGTGAAAAACTAAGTTGGGACACCATATATTTT; cdr3_aa: CASSEKLSWDTIYF
d_call: .; v_call: TRBV4-2; j_call: TRBJ2-1; clone_size: .; cdr3_nt: TGTGCCAGCAGCCAGTTGAAGGGGACTTACAATGAGCAGTTCTTC; cdr3_aa: CASSQLKGTYNEQFF
d_call: .; v_call: TRBV30; j_call: TRBJ1-5; clone_size: few; cdr3_nt: TGTGCCTGGAGTGTCGGGATTAGTCAGCCCCAGCATTTT; cdr3_aa: CAWSVGISQPQHF
d_call: .; v_call: TRBV27; j_call: TRBJ1-6; clone_size: .; cdr3_nt: TGTGCCAGCAGTTTTTCATCCCGTCGGCCCCTCCACTTT; cdr3_aa: CASSFSSRRPLHF
d_call: .; v_call: TRBV5-1; j_call: TRBJ1-1; clone_size: once; cdr3_nt: TGCGCCAGCAGCCACCCCGGGGGACTGAACACTGAAGCTTTCTTT; cdr3_aa: CASSHPGGLNTEAFF
d_call: TRBD1; v_call: TRBV5-6; j_call: TRBJ2-7; clone_size: .; cdr3_nt: TGTGCCAGCAACGACAGGGTCTCCTACGAGCAGTACTTC; cdr3_aa: CASNDRVSYEQYF
d_call: .; v_call: TRBV25-1; j_call: TRBJ1-1; clone_size: .; cdr3_nt: TGTGCCAGCAGTGAAGCAGGGGAGAACACTGAAGCTTTCTTT; cdr3_aa: CASSEAGENTEAFF
d_call: .; v_call: TRBV27; j_call: TRBJ1-4; clone_size: .; cdr3_nt: TGTGCCAGCAGTTTTAGGGCGGCCGCGGGAAAACTGTTTTTT; cdr3_aa: CASSFRAAAGKLFF
d_call: TRBD1; v_call: TRBV30; j_call: TRBJ2-7; clone_size: .; cdr3_nt: TGTGCCTGGAGTCCGACAGGGAGAGGCGAGCAGTACTTC; cdr3_aa: CAWSPTGRGEQYF
d_call: TRBD1; v_call: TRBV9; j_call: TRBJ1-5; clone_size: once; cdr3_nt: TGTGCCAGCAGCGTACAGGGGGGCAATCAGCCCCAGCATTTT; cdr3_aa: CASSVQGGNQPQHF
d_call: TRBD2; v_call: TRBV18; j_call: TRBJ2-1; clone_size: .; cdr3_nt: TGTGCCAGCTCCCGTACTAGCGAATCCTACAATGAGCAGTTCTTC; cdr3_aa: CASSRTSESYNEQFF
d_call: .; v_call: TRBV15; j_call: TRBJ2-7; clone_size: once; cdr3_nt: TGTGCCACCAGCAGAGGAAACAGGGCCTACGAGCAGTACTTC; cdr3_aa: CATSRGNRAYEQYF
d_call: .; v_call: TRBV30; j_call: TRBJ2-1; clone_size: .; cdr3_nt: TGTGCCTCCCTCCTATCGGGGTCCTACAATGAGCAGTTCTTC; cdr3_aa: CASLLSGSYNEQFF
d_call: TRBD1; v_call: TRBV9; j_call: TRBJ2-7; clone_size: .; cdr3_nt: TGTGCCAGCAGCGTAGGAGGGACAGGGGCCGAGCAGTACTTC; cdr3_aa: CASSVGGTGAEQYF
d_call: .; v_call: TRBV9; j_call: TRBJ2-7; clone_size: few; cdr3_nt: TGTGCCAGCAGCGTAGGTTCCACTGATCCGCAGTACTTC; cdr3_aa: CASSVGSTDPQYF
d_call: .; v_call: TRBV27; j_call: TRBJ1-1; clone_size: .; cdr3_nt: TGTGCCAGCACGCCCAAGAGGGGGGGCTTGTCTGAAGCTTTCTTT; cdr3_aa: CASTPKRGGLSEAFF
d_call: TRBD1; v_call: TRBV6-5; j_call: TRBJ2-4; clone_size: .; cdr3_nt: TGTGCCAGCAGACTCGACAGGGCCCAAAACATTCAGTACTTC; cdr3_aa: CASRLDRAQNIQYF
d_call: .; v_call: TRBV6-5; j_call: TRBJ1-1; clone_size: .; cdr3_nt: TGTGCCAGCAGTTACGGGACGTACAGGGTCGCTGAAGCTTTCTTT; cdr3_aa: CASSYGTYRVAEAFF
d_call: TRBD1; v_call: TRBV19; j_call: TRBJ2-7; clone_size: .; cdr3_nt: TGTGCCAGTAGTATAGGGACAGGGTGGGCCTACGAGCAGTACTTC; cdr3_aa: CASSIGTGWAYEQYF